The present T cell receptor (beta chain) was sequenced within a study of blood T cells in healthy people across ages. Study-wide results and limits: Measured against age, TCR beta diversity per million T cells decreased in a roughly linear manner.

The use of a sample-barcoded 5' primer and a J-beta primer mix characterized a second PCR of roughly 7 to 12 cycles. TCRdb reanalysed the 5' RACE reads using MiXCR and keeps one entry per CDR3 protein. The sample yields hundreds of thousands of distinct CDR3 sequences, around 27% seen once. The CDR3 consists of 12 residues. V was pared by 4 bases and J by 10 bases, with 11 bases between. A few counts support this clonotype. Its antigen is not known. These data also featured in a second study, about T cells of mothers and their children.

The origin of this receptor is a boy aged 2 to 9 in good health. Sequences were obtained from blood. V and J are TRBV12-3 or TRBV12-4 and TRBJ2-1; D unresolved. CDR3 DNA: TGTGCCAGCAGTTACGACATGGGGGAGCAGTTCTTC. Residues: CASSYDMGEQFF.